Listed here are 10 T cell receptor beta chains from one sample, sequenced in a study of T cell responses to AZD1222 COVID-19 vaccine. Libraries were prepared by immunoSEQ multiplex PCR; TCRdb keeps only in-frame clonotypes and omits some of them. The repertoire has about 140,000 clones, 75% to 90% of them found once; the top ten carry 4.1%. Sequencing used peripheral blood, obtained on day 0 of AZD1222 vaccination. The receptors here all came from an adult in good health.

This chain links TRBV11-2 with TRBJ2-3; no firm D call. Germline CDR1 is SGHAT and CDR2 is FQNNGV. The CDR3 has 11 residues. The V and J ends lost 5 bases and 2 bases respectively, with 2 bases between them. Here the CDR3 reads CASSNTDTQYF. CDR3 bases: TGTGCCAGCAGCAACACAGATACGCAGTATTTT.

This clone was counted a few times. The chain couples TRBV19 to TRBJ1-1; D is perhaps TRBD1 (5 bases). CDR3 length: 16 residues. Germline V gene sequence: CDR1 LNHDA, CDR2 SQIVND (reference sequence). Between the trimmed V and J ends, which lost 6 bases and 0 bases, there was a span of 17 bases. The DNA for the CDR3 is TGTGCCAGTAGGTATGAAACAAGGGGATTGAACACTGAAGCTTTCTTT. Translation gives CASRYETRGLNTEAFF.

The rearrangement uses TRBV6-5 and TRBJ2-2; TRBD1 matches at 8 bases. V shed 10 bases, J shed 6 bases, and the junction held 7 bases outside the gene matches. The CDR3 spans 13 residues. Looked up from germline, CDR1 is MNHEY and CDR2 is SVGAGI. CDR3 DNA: TGTGCCACGGACAGGGTAGAAGCCGGGGAGCTGTTTTTT. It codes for CATDRVEAGELFF.

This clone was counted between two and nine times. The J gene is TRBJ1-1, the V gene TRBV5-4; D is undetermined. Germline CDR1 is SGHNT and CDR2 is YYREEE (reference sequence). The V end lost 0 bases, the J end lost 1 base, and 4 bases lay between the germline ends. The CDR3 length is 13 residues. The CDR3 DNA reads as TGTGCCAGCAGCTTGGAGAGGAACACTGAAGCTTTCTTT. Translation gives CASSLERNTEAFF.

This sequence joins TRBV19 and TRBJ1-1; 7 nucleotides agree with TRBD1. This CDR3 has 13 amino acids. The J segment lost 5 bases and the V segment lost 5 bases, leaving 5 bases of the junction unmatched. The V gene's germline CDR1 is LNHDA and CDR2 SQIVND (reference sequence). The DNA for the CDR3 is TGTGCCAGTAGTTCAGACAGGGTTACTGAAGCTTTCTTT. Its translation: CASSSDRVTEAFF.

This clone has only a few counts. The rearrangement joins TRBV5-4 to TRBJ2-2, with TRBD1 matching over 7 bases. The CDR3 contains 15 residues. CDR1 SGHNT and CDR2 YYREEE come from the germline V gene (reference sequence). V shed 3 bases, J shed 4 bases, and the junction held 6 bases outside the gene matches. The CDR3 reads CASSSPGQFTGELFF. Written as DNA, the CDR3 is TGTGCCAGCAGCTCGCCGGGACAGTTCACCGGGGAGCTGTTTTTT.

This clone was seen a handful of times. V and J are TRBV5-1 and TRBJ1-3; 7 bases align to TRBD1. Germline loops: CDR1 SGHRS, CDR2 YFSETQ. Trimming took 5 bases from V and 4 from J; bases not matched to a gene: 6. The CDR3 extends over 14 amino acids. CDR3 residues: CASRPGGGGNTIYF. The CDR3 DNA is TGCGCCAGCAGACCCGGAGGGGGCGGAAACACCATATATTTT.

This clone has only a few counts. The CDR3 nucleotides are TGCGCCAGCAGCTTGGGTCCAGGAATGTATGGCTACACCTTC. This codes for CASSLGPGMYGYTF. The chain is built from TRBV5-1 and TRBJ1-2; D unresolved. Germline assignment: CDR1 SGHRS and CDR2 YFSETQ. Trimming took 0 bases from V and 5 from J, leaving 11 bases between them. The CDR3 has 14 amino acids. The variable domain in full, completed from reference TRBV5-1 and TRBJ1-2, reads KAGVTQTPRYLIKTRGQQVTLSCSPISGHRSVSWYQQTPGQGLQFLFEYFSETQRNKGNFPGRFSGRQFSNSRSEMNVSTLELGDSALYLCASSLGPGMYGYTFGSGTRLTVV.

The CDR3 region is CASSQLTPGDNQPQHF. As DNA, the CDR3 is TGCGCCAGCAGCCAACTGACCCCGGGGGACAATCAGCCCCAGCATTTT. The chain employs TRBV4-1 and TRBJ1-5; D possibly corresponds to TRBD1 (5 bases). CDR1 and CDR2 (germline): MGHRA, YSYEKL. The CDR3 has 16 residues. The germline V and J ends were trimmed by 2 bases and 3 bases, with 14 bases remaining between them.

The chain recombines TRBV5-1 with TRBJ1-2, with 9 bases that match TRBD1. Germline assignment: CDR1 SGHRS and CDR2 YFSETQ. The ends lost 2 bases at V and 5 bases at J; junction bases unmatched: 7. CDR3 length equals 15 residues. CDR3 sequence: CASSFDGQGRYGYTF. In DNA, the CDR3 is TGCGCCAGCAGCTTCGACGGACAGGGGAGATATGGCTACACCTTC.